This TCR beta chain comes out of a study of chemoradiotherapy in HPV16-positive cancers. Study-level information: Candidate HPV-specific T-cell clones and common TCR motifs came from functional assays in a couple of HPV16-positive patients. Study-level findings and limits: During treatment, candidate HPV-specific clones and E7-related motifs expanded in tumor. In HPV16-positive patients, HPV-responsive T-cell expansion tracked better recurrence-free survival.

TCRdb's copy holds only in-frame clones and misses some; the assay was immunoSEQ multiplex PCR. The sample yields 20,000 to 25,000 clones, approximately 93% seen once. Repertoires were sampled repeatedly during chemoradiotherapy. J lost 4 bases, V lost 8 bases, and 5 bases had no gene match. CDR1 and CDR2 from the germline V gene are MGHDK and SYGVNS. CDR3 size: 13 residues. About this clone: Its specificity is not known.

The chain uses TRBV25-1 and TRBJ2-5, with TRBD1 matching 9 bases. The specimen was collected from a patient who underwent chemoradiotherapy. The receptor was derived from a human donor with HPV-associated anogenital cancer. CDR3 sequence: CASRKTGGETQYF. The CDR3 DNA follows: TGTGCCAGCCGGAAGACAGGGGGAGAGACCCAGTACTTC.